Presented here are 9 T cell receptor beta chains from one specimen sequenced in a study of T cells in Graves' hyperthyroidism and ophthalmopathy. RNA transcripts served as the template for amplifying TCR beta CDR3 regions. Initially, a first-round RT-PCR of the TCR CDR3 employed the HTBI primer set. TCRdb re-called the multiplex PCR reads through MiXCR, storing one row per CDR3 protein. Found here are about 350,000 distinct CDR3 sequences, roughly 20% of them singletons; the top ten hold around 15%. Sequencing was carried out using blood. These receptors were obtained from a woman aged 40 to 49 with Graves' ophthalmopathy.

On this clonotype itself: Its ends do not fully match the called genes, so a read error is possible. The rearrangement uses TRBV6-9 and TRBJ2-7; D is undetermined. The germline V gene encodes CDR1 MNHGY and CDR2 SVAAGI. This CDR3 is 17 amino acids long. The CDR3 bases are TGTGCCAGCAGTTACAGGCCCCCAGTAGAGAAAACCTACGAGCAGTCCTTC. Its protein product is CASSYRPPVEKTYEQSF.

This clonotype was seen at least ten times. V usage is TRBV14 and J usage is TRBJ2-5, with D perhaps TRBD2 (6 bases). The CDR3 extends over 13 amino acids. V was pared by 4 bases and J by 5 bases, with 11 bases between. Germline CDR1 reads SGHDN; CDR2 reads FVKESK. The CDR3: CASSLIGGETQYF. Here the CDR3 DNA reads TGTGCCAGCAGCCTGATCGGAGGGGAGACCCAGTACTTC.

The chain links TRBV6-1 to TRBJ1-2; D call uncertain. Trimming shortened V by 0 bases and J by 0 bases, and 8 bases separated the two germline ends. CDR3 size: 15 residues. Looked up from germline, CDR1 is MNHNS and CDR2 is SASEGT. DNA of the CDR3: TGTGCCAGCAGTGAAGCGTGGGGAACTAACTATGGCTACACCTTC. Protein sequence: CASSEAWGTNYGYTF.

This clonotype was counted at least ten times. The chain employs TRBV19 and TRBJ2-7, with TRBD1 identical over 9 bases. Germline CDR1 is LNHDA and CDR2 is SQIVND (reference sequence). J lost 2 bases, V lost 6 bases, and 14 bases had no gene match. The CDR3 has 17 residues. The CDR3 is CASSKTGQGSFTYEQYF. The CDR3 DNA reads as TGTGCCAGTAGCAAAACGGGACAGGGATCGTTCACCTACGAGCAGTACTTC.

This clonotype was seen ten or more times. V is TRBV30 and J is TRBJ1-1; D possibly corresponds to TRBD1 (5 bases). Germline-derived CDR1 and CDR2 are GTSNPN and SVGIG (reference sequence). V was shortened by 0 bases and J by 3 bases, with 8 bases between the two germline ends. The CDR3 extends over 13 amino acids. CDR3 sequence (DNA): TGTGCCTGGAGTGTTCAGGGCTACACTGAAGCTTTCTTT. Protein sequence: CAWSVQGYTEAFF.

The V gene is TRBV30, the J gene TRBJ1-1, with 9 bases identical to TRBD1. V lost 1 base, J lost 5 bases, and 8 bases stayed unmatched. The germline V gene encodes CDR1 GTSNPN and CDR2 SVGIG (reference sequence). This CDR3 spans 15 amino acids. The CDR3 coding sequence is TGTGCCTGGAGTGACCCCGACAGGGGGTTGACTGAAGCTTTCTTT. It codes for CAWSDPDRGLTEAFF.

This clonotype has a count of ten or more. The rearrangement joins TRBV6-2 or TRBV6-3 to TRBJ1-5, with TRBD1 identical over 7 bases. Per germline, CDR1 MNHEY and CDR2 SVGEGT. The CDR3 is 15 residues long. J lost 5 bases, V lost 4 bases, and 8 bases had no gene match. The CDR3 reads CASSSDRLPHQPQHF. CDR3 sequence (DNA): TGTGCCAGCAGTTCGGACAGGCTCCCGCATCAGCCCCAGCATTTT.

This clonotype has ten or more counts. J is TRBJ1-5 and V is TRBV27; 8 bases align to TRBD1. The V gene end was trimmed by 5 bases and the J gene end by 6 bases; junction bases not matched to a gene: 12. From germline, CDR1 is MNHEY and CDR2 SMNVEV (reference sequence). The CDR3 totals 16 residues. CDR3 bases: TGTGCCAGCAGTCCCCATCGGACAGGGACGGGTCAGCCCCAGCATTTT. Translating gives CASSPHRTGTGQPQHF.

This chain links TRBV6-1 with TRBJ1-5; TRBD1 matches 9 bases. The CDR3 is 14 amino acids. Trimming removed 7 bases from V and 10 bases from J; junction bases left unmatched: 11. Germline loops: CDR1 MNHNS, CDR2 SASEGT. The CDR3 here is CASTRTGDGQPQHF. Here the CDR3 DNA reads TGTGCCAGCACCAGGACAGGGGACGGGCAACCCCAGCATTTT.